This T cell receptor beta chain emerged from a study of blood T cells in healthy people across ages (dated by TCRdb to the mid-2010s). Regarding the research as a whole: In model experiments, template switching captured about one uniquely barcoded TCR beta cDNA molecule for every two T cells. To track age-related changes in TCR beta repertoire diversity, the study relied on deep sequencing normalized with unique cDNA molecular identifiers. Four age groups were formed from the donors: young (average 16 years), middle-aged (roughly 38), aged (approximately 60) and long-lived (around 82). To avoid experimental bias, donors of different ages were spread randomly across the sequencing lanes. For two donors (one aged 18 to 30 and one aged 80 or older), the study analyzed two additional independent replicas of 1 million unique cDNA reads from the same blood draw. Study-wide findings and limitations: Estimates of total diversity based on one million sequenced T cells were considered lower bounds and underestimates. The percentage of naive T cells measured by flow cytometry correlated strongly with observed TCR beta diversity. The long-lived group showed more naive CD4+ T cells, fewer expanded clones and increased TCR diversity than the aged group, suggesting age selection. Because donor CMV infection status was unknown, age-related changes in expanded clonotypes were potentially confounded. Bulk unsorted PBMC profiling prevented conclusive comparison of naive and antigen-experienced compartments. Observed TCR beta diversity per million T cells fell roughly linearly with age, and a significant reduction was already apparent by age around 40.

CDR1 is given as SEHNR and CDR2 as FQNEAQ, both from the germline V gene (reference sequence). Spanning cysteine to phenylalanine, the CDR3 consists of 14 amino acids. CDR3 DNA only is kept here, 42 bases in frame from base 1. The V and J ends are trimmed by 5 bases and 7 bases, leaving 14 bases between them. For this clonotype: Its antigen remains unidentified. No much larger clone is present one base from it, and per-base qualities are unavailable.

Systemically healthy Caucasian individuals from Russia, over 30 in total and aged about 6 to 90 years, were included as donors. About 9.6 milliliters of peripheral blood were collected from each donor into EDTA-treated Vacutainer tubes. Ficoll-Paque density-gradient centrifugation was used to isolate PBMCs, with at least 7 million per sample. Total RNA, at least 5 micrograms per sample, was extracted from PBMCs with Trizol reagent. For every donor, flow cytometry on a PBMC aliquot measured the percentage of naive CD45RAhigh/CD27high T cells. The library was prepared using 5' RACE. A second PCR of 7 to 11 cycles was performed with a sample-barcoded 5' primer and a J-beta primer mix. Each TCR beta cDNA molecule received a unique molecular identifier from a template-switch 5' adaptor carrying 12 random nucleotides. At least 2.5 million CDR3-containing paired-end reads were obtained from each sample. The Mint cDNA synthesis kit, primed by a TRBC-specific oligonucleotide, was used to synthesize first-strand cDNA from all RNA. All cDNA was treated with uracil-DNA glycosylase and then went through a first 18-cycle PCR with the universal primers M1SS and BC2_uni_R. Regarding the original processing steps: For normalization, 1 million high-quality reads, each with a distinct molecular identifier, were randomly selected from each sample. Instead of being binned into consensus sequences, reads that shared molecular identifiers were thrown out. MiTCR, with a Q25 quality threshold and the strictest error-elimination algorithm, was used for CDR3 identification, clonotype clustering and error correction. A nonparametric unseen species model with Euler transformation was used to estimate a lower bound on total TCR beta diversity. TCRdb trimmed public reads at Q25 via fastp, called clones via MiXCR and kept in-frame beta chains. Identical CDR3 protein sequences are pooled into one entry, listed with their most common genes and DNA. The authors' filters were not applied to this entry. In all, the sample holds 1,800,000 or so distinct CDR3 sequences, and around 42% of those were seen once. The ten largest clones add up to more than 20% of the sample.

Sequenced: blood. This sequence uses TRBV7-9 and TRBJ1-4, with the identity of the D gene unclear. The receptor was isolated from a human donor in good health. Read as DNA, the sequence is TGTGCCAGCAGCCCGGGGATCGGCGGTGAAAAACTGTTTTTT. Its translation is CASSPGIGGEKLFF.